These 29 T cell receptor beta chains share one sample of origin, sequenced in a study of T cell responses to AZD1222 COVID-19 vaccine. Method: immunoSEQ multiplex PCR; TCRdb's copy keeps in-frame clones and lacks some. Of 120,000 or so clones detected, 91% appear once; the ten largest clones hold approximately 3%. The sequences come from peripheral blood, collected on day 0 of AZD1222 vaccination. These receptors were taken from an adult in good health.

This chain links TRBV13 with TRBJ2-1; a weak D match, TRBD2 (6 bases). V lost 3 bases and J lost 2, with 11 bases in between. The V gene's germline CDR1 is PRHDT and CDR2 FYEKMQ (reference sequence). This CDR3 comprises 15 residues. CDR3 DNA: TGTGCCAGCAGCTTGCTGGAGGGACCCTACAATGAGCAGTTCTTC. It yields the protein CASSLLEGPYNEQFF.

The chain has TRBV9 and TRBJ2-4, with a possible D match to TRBD1 (6 bases). Germline V gives CDR1 SGDLS, CDR2 YYNGEE. There are 14 residues in the CDR3. With 3 bases removed from V and 7 bases from J, the gap between germline ends came to 14 bases. The CDR3 loop reads CASSALDGQNIQYF. The CDR3 DNA follows: TGTGCCAGCAGCGCGCTTGACGGACAGAACATTCAGTACTTC.

CDR3 coding DNA: TGTGCCAGCAGCAGCCGGGACAGCGTAACAATCTCGTATGGCTACACCTTC. Residues: CASSSRDSVTISYGYTF. The rearrangement uses TRBV27 and TRBJ1-2; TRBD1 agrees at 7 bases. Unmatched junction bases numbered 18, after V lost 6 bases and J lost 5 bases. CDR1 and CDR2 from the germline V gene are MNHEY and SMNVEV (reference sequence). This CDR3 has 17 amino acids.

This chain joins TRBV7-9 and TRBJ1-1; D unclear. Trimming took 3 bases from V and 10 from J, leaving 15 bases between them. Germline loops: CDR1 SEHNR, CDR2 FQNEAQ (reference sequence). There are 13 residues in the CDR3. The CDR3 sequence: CASSLTQSRGAFF. DNA of the CDR3: TGTGCCAGCAGCTTGACGCAGTCCCGGGGAGCTTTCTTT.

CDR3 DNA: TGTGCCAGCAGTCCACGGGAGACCTACGAGCAGTACTTC. It is translated as CASSPRETYEQYF. The V call is TRBV6-5, the J call TRBJ2-7; D possibly corresponds to TRBD2 (6 bases). Trimming left V 5 bases short and J 2 bases short, with 10 bases between. The CDR3 loop spans 13 amino acids. Germline assignment: CDR1 MNHEY and CDR2 SVGAGI.

The chain is built from TRBV4-2 and TRBJ1-2; TRBD1 agrees at 9 bases. The CDR3 contains 16 residues. The V segment lost 1 base and the J segment 6 bases; nucleotides outside the gene matches: 9. Germline V lookup: CDR1 LGHNA, CDR2 YNFKEQ. The CDR3 reads CASSQGSQDRGDGYTF. The DNA of the CDR3 is TGTGCCAGCAGCCAAGGCTCCCAGGACAGGGGAGATGGCTACACCTTC.

V usage is TRBV24-1 and J usage is TRBJ2-1; 13 bases are shared with TRBD2. The junction had 4 bases not matched to a gene; V was cut back by 2 bases and J by 7 bases. The CDR3 runs 16 residues. Germline loops: CDR1 KGHDR, CDR2 SFDVKD. CDR3 protein: CATSDSGTSGANEQFF. The CDR3 DNA sequence: TGTGCCACCAGTGATTCGGGGACTAGCGGGGCGAATGAGCAGTTCTTC.

For this clone: The junction departs from the called germline gene at one end, perhaps through a read error. This sequence joins TRBV19 and TRBJ2-3; TRBD2 matches 7 bases. The germline V gene encodes CDR1 LNHDA and CDR2 SQIVND (reference sequence). The CDR3 loop spans 14 amino acids. The CDR3 nucleotides read TGTGCCACCACCACGGGACTATCCACAAATACGCAGTATTTT. This sequence encodes CATTTGLSTNTQYF.

The chain links TRBV5-4 to TRBJ2-7; 11 bases align to TRBD1. CDR1 is SGHNT and CDR2 is YYREEE in the germline V gene (reference sequence). The CDR3 has 15 residues. The V segment lost 2 bases and the J segment 2 bases; nucleotides outside the gene matches: 3. The CDR3 region is CASSFRTGGPYEQYF. The CDR3 DNA follows: TGTGCCAGCAGCTTCCGGACAGGGGGCCCCTACGAGCAGTACTTC.

The chain employs TRBV27 and TRBJ2-2; no definite D call. There are 12 residues in the CDR3. Germline CDR1 and CDR2: MNHEY and SMNVEV (reference sequence). Trimming left V 3 bases short and J 6 bases short, with 5 bases between. The CDR3, as DNA: TGTGCCAGCAGTTTTTCGGCCGGGGAGCTGTTTTTT. It codes for CASSFSAGELFF.

The rearrangement joins TRBV9 to TRBJ2-1; D is unclear. Between the trimmed V and J ends, which lost 0 bases and 3 bases, there was a span of 13 bases. There are 16 residues in the CDR3. Per germline, CDR1 SGDLS and CDR2 YYNGEE. DNA for the CDR3: TGTGCCAGCAGCGTAGGAGTCGGCGCCAGCTACAATGAGCAGTTCTTC. Translated, it gives CASSVGVGASYNEQFF.

The chain couples TRBV5-1 to TRBJ2-2; D call uncertain. Germline CDR1 is SGHRS and CDR2 is YFSETQ. The V end was cut by 4 bases, the J end by 0 bases, with 1 base between. The CDR3 is made up of 12 amino acids. The CDR3 is CASSPNTGELFF. The CDR3, as DNA: TGCGCCAGCAGCCCGAACACCGGGGAGCTGTTTTTT.

The chain uses TRBV10-3 and TRBJ2-5; D not certain. Trimming took 8 bases from V and 2 from J, leaving 9 bases between them. This CDR3 comprises 12 residues. CDR1 and CDR2 from the germline V gene are ENHRY and SYGVKD. The CDR3: CAIGYSQETQYF. The DNA of the CDR3 is TGTGCCATCGGTTACAGTCAAGAGACCCAGTACTTC.

The chain links TRBV25-1 to TRBJ2-1; D is possibly TRBD2 (5 bases). Trimming left V 7 bases short and J 12 bases short, with 13 bases between. The CDR3 spans 11 residues. CDR1 and CDR2 from the germline V gene are MGHDK and SYGVNS. The CDR3 region has the DNA TGTGCCAGCACCCTAGGACTGGTGCAGTTCTTC. Residues: CASTLGLVQFF.

The V gene is TRBV29-1, the J gene TRBJ2-1, with D uncertain. The CDR3 consists of 10 residues. The V gene's germline CDR1 is SQVTM and CDR2 ANQGSEA. The V gene lost 4 bases and the J gene lost 4 bases, with 2 bases spanning the gap. DNA of the CDR3: TGCAGCGTTGGGTACAATGAGCAGTTCTTC. As protein: CSVGYNEQFF.

The V gene is TRBV5-5, the J gene TRBJ1-5; D not certain. Germline CDR1 is SGHKS and CDR2 is YYEKEE (reference sequence). This CDR3 comprises 15 residues. V was clipped by 0 bases and J by 9 bases, with 16 bases between them. In nucleotides, the CDR3 is TGTGCCAGCAGCTTGGGGGTAGGGCCCCAATCGCCCCAGCATTTT. This sequence encodes CASSLGVGPQSPQHF.

This chain uses TRBV10-2 with TRBJ2-3; 9 bases agree with TRBD2. The germline CDR1 and CDR2 sequences are WSHSY and SAAADI. J gave up 5 bases and V 7 bases, and 4 bases lay outside the gene matches. The CDR3 extends over 13 amino acids. The CDR3 nucleotides are TGCGCCAGCAAACTAGCGGGTGAAGATACGCAGTATTTT. Translated, it gives CASKLAGEDTQYF.

The chain is built from TRBV11-2 and TRBJ2-7, with D unclear. Germline V gene lookup returns CDR1 SGHAT and CDR2 FQNNGV. Trimming shortened V by 5 bases and J by 6 bases, and 8 bases separated the two germline ends. This CDR3 spans 11 amino acids. CDR3 in amino acids: CASSALGEQYF. The CDR3 nucleotides are TGTGCCAGCAGCGCCTTGGGCGAGCAGTACTTC.

J is TRBJ2-4 and V is TRBV7-6; the match to TRBD1 covers 9 bases. J gave up 2 bases and V 1 base, and 12 bases lay outside the gene matches. Germline V gene sequence: CDR1 SGHVS, CDR2 FNYEAQ. This CDR3 comprises 19 residues. CDR3 protein: CASSLGSPGQGKTKNIQYF. Here the CDR3 DNA reads TGTGCCAGCAGCTTAGGTAGCCCCGGACAGGGGAAGACCAAAAACATTCAGTACTTC.

This chain links TRBV5-6 with TRBJ2-7; 10 bases agree with TRBD2. The ends lost 3 bases at V and 0 bases at J; junction bases unmatched: 3. The germline gives CDR1 SGHDT, CDR2 YYEEEE. This CDR3 comprises 15 residues. The CDR3 DNA reads as TGTGCCAGCAGCTGGACTAGCGGAAGCTCCTACGAGCAGTACTTC. Translated: CASSWTSGSSYEQYF.

The chain recombines TRBV29-1 with TRBJ1-2; TRBD1 is a possible D gene (5 bases). Germline V CDR1 and CDR2: SQVTM, ANQGSEA. The CDR3 has 10 residues. V gave up 4 bases and J gave up 8 bases, with 8 bases separating them. The CDR3 region is CSVVGAGYTF. The CDR3 DNA sequence: TGCAGCGTTGTAGGGGCGGGCTACACCTTC.

CDR3 sequence (DNA): TGCGCCAGCAGCTTCTTCGGGATCCAAGAGACCCAGTACTTC. This codes for CASSFFGIQETQYF. The chain is built from TRBV5-1 and TRBJ2-5; D possibly corresponds to TRBD2 (5 bases). CDR1 and CDR2 from the germline V gene are SGHRS and YFSETQ. CDR3 length: 14 residues. Trimming cost V 2 bases and J 1 base, with 9 bases left between them.

V and J are TRBV6-1 and TRBJ2-7; D not resolved. CDR3 length equals 16 residues. CDR1 is MNHNS, CDR2 SASEGT, per germline. Deletions cut 4 bases from V and 1 base from J, with 17 bases between. CDR3 in amino acids: CASSVRWAGISYEQYF. In DNA form, the CDR3 reads TGTGCCAGCAGTGTCAGATGGGCAGGAATATCCTACGAGCAGTACTTC.

This clone is a singleton in its sample. The genes are TRBV2 and TRBJ2-7; 8 bases are a match to TRBD2. Trimming took 2 bases from V and 3 from J; bases not matched to a gene: 9. The CDR3 is 16 residues long. Germline-derived CDR1 and CDR2 are SNHLY and FYNNEI. The CDR3 loop reads CASSEFPGGALYEQYF. In nucleotides, the CDR3 is TGTGCCAGCAGTGAATTCCCGGGAGGGGCCCTCTACGAGCAGTACTTC.

V is TRBV21-1 and J is TRBJ1-4. TRBV21-1 is listed as a pseudogene. The CDR3 has 18 amino acids. As DNA, the CDR3 is TGTGCCAGCAGCAACCAATGGGTTGGGGGTGCAACTAATGAAAAACTGTTTTTT. Translating it yields CASSNQWVGGATNEKLFF.

In the case of this clone: Other DNA sequences in this specimen translate into the identical CDR3. This rearrangement joins TRBV10-3 to TRBJ1-2, with D uncertain. Trimming took 0 bases from V and 2 from J, leaving 4 bases between them. CDR3 length: 13 amino acids. Germline V gene sequence: CDR1 ENHRY, CDR2 SYGVKD. This CDR3 is CAISESSNYGYTF. CDR3 coding DNA: TGTGCCATCAGTGAGTCGTCCAACTATGGCTACACCTTC.

In its sample, this clone was seen a few times. The chain has TRBV4-2 and TRBJ2-7; maybe TRBD2 (5 bases). This CDR3 is built from 14 residues. Germline CDR1 reads LGHNA; CDR2 reads YNFKEQ. Trimming took 1 base from V and 1 from J, leaving 8 bases between them. Written as DNA, the CDR3 is TGTGCCAGCAGCCAAGGGGGAGCGTCCTACGAGCAGTACTTC. Residues: CASSQGGASYEQYF.

The chain couples TRBV29-1 to TRBJ1-4, with D unclear. This CDR3 is built from 13 residues. CDR1 is SQVTM, CDR2 ANQGSEA, per germline. V was clipped by 7 bases and J by 8 bases, with 17 bases between them. CDR3 DNA: TGCAGCGCTGTTCCGGGCCTAGGGGAAAAACTGTTTTTT. Amino acids: CSAVPGLGEKLFF.

The chain links TRBV7-6 to TRBJ1-1; D might be TRBD1 (6 bases). CDR1 and CDR2 (germline): SGHVS, FNYEAQ. This CDR3 has 15 residues. Trimming pared 2 bases from V and 2 bases from J, leaving 12 bases between. This CDR3 reads CASSLRVGGNTEAFF. CDR3 nucleotides: TGTGCCAGCAGCTTAAGAGTCGGGGGCAACACTGAAGCTTTCTTT. The whole variable domain, remainder taken from reference TRBV7-6 and TRBJ1-1, is GAGVSQSPRYKVTKRGQDVALRCDPISGHVSLYWYRQALGQGPEFLTYFNYEAQQDKSGLPNDRFSAERPEGSISTLTIQRTEQRDSAMYRCASSLRVGGNTEAFFGQGTRLTVV.